Presented here are 14 T cell receptor beta chains from one specimen sequenced in a study of beta chain features in type 1 diabetes (dated by TCRdb to about 2018). Here is what the overall study found, with its caveats: Type 1 diabetes patients showed a moderate but significant shortening of TCRB CDR3 length in all four CD4+ subsets.

No antigen is known for these receptors. Receptors were amplified or captured by the immunoSEQ multiplex PCR assay. All of the isolated RNA was reverse transcribed with the High Capacity cDNA Reverse Transcription Kit, so expressed TCRB transcripts were sequenced. TCRdb retrieved this table from immuneACCESS and kept in-frame rearrangements only. Not all clones are present; in checked studies, unresolved V genes account for under half, and no reason is known for the remainder. The sample contains approximately 360,000 clones, around 12% of them found a single time. The top ten clones comprise 0.0085% to 0.012% of the sample. The sample taken for sequencing was naive CD4+ T cells from blood. What the cell subset or site label conveys for this sample: true naive CD4+ T cells. The receptors were gathered from a woman aged 18-30 years with type 1 diabetes.

This clone was seen more than once but under ten times. J is TRBJ2-5 and V is TRBV28; the D gene is possibly TRBD1 (6 bases). Trimming shortened V by 2 bases and J by 2 bases, and 12 bases separated the two germline ends. The CDR3 is 15 residues long. Germline V CDR1 and CDR2: MDHEN, SYDVKM. CDR3 sequence (DNA): TGTGCCAGCAGTTTACTAACAGGGTTGCAAGAGACCCAGTACTTC. Protein: CASSLLTGLQETQYF.

This clone was seen only a few times. The rearrangement links TRBV18 to TRBJ1-5; D is possibly TRBD1 (5 bases). V lost 3 bases and J 8 bases, leaving 17 bases between the germline ends. In germline, CDR1 is KGHSH, CDR2 LQKENI. The CDR3 length is 15 residues. CDR3 in amino acids: CASSPRDGGGEPQHF. The CDR3 nucleotides are TGTGCCAGCTCACCGCGGGACGGAGGAGGAGAGCCCCAGCATTTT.

The V call is TRBV5-4, the J call TRBJ1-1; D remains unclear. CDR3 length: 14 amino acids. Germline loops: CDR1 SGHNT, CDR2 YYREEE (reference sequence). Trimming left V 4 bases short and J 6 bases short, with 16 bases between. The CDR3 here is CASSKAAQHPEAFF. CDR3 nucleotide sequence: TGTGCCAGCAGCAAAGCGGCCCAGCACCCTGAAGCTTTCTTT.

The J gene is TRBJ1-1, the V gene TRBV5-1; TRBD1 matches at 7 bases. Germline CDR1 is SGHRS and CDR2 is YFSETQ. The CDR3 is made up of 15 amino acids. The V gene end was trimmed by 0 bases and the J gene end by 1 base; junction bases not matched to a gene: 3. The CDR3 protein is CASSLEGASNTEAFF. The CDR3 nucleotides are TGCGCCAGCAGCTTGGAGGGGGCTTCGAACACTGAAGCTTTCTTT. Combining the CDR3 with reference TRBV5-1 and TRBJ1-1 gives the whole variable domain KAGVTQTPRYLIKTRGQQVTLSCSPISGHRSVSWYQQTPGQGLQFLFEYFSETQRNKGNFPGRFSGRQFSNSRSEMNVSTLELGDSALYLCASSLEGASNTEAFFGQGTRLTVV.

The chain recombines TRBV5-1 with TRBJ2-2; the D is unclear. Trimming left V 4 bases short and J 5 bases short, with 12 bases between. Germline V CDR1 and CDR2: SGHRS, YFSETQ. The CDR3 covers 14 residues. The CDR3: CASSGTVETGELFF. CDR3 DNA sequence: TGCGCCAGCAGCGGAACAGTCGAAACCGGGGAGCTGTTTTTT.

The genes are TRBV25-1 and TRBJ2-3; 8 positions agree with TRBD1. Germline CDR1 and CDR2: MGHDK and SYGVNS. The CDR3 totals 17 residues. With 1 base clipped from V and 5 bases from J, the junction kept 11 bases outside the gene matches. In nucleotides, the CDR3 is TGTGCCAGCAGTGAATCCGGGACAGGCCCCGCGGGAGATACGCAGTATTTT. It yields the protein CASSESGTGPAGDTQYF.

The rearrangement joins TRBV27 to TRBJ2-7, with TRBD2 matching 12 bases. Per germline, CDR1 MNHEY and CDR2 SMNVEV (reference sequence). V lost 0 bases and J lost 3; bases outside the gene matches: 12. The CDR3 is 19 amino acids. The CDR3 DNA sequence: TGTGCCAGCAGTTTATCCCCCGCACTAGCGGGAGGCCCCATCTACGAGCAGTACTTC. It yields the protein CASSLSPALAGGPIYEQYF.

The V and J genes are TRBV19 and TRBJ1-2, with D unresolved. With 5 bases removed from V and 2 bases from J, the gap between germline ends came to 3 bases. Per germline, CDR1 LNHDA and CDR2 SQIVND (reference sequence). The CDR3 length is 11 residues. The CDR3 sequence is CASSLNYGYTF. CDR3 coding DNA: TGTGCCAGTAGTCTCAACTATGGCTACACCTTC.

This clone was found a few times. V usage is TRBV2 and J usage is TRBJ1-2; TRBD1 matches at 7 bases. Germline values: CDR1 SNHLY, CDR2 FYNNEI. Trimming cost V 2 bases and J 4 bases; bases outside gene matches: 7. The CDR3 is made up of 15 amino acids. The DNA of the CDR3 is TGTGCCAGCAGTGAATCCCCAACAGGGGCCTATGGCTACACCTTC. As protein: CASSESPTGAYGYTF.

V usage is TRBV9 and J usage is TRBJ2-1, with D perhaps TRBD1 (6 bases). Germline CDR1 and CDR2: SGDLS and YYNGEE. The CDR3 length is 14 residues. The ends were cut back, 0 bases at V and 3 bases at J, with 7 bases in the middle. This chain's CDR3 is CASSVGDNYNEQFF. Here the CDR3 DNA reads TGTGCCAGCAGCGTAGGGGACAACTACAATGAGCAGTTCTTC.

In nucleotides, the CDR3 is TGTGCCAGCAGCTTAGACCAGGTTACAGTCTCCTACGAGCAGTACTTC. It yields the protein CASSLDQVTVSYEQYF. This chain uses TRBV11-2 with TRBJ2-7; D is undetermined. Germline V gene lookup returns CDR1 SGHAT and CDR2 FQNNGV. The V end lost 0 bases, the J end lost 0 bases, and 12 bases lay between the germline ends. There are 16 residues in the CDR3. Variable domain in full (rest from reference TRBV11-2 and TRBJ2-7): EAGVAQSPRYKIIEKRQSVAFWCNPISGHATLYWYQQILGQGPKLLIQFQNNGVVDDSQLPKDRFSAERLKGVDSTLKIQPAKLEDSAVYLCASSLDQVTVSYEQYFGPGTRLTVT.

The rearrangement links TRBV28 to TRBJ2-1; 14 bases are shared with TRBD2. The V and J ends lost 4 bases and 8 bases, in that order; junction bases with no gene match: 7. Germline CDR1 MDHEN, CDR2 SYDVKM. This CDR3 spans 16 amino acids. CDR3 protein: CASSSPGLAGGHEQFF. The CDR3 bases are TGTGCCAGCAGTTCCCCAGGACTAGCGGGAGGACATGAGCAGTTCTTC.

The rearrangement uses TRBV5-1 and TRBJ1-5; 7 nucleotides match TRBD1. Per germline, CDR1 SGHRS and CDR2 YFSETQ. CDR3 length: 15 residues. Trimming removed 4 bases from V and 5 bases from J; junction bases left unmatched: 9. DNA of the CDR3: TGCGCCAGCAGCCCCGCCGGACAGGTTGATCAGCCCCAGCATTTT. It codes for CASSPAGQVDQPQHF.

The gene calls are TRBV4-3 and TRBJ1-2, with a weak D call TRBD1 (5 bases). Germline lookup yields CDR1 LGHNA and CDR2 YSLEER. CDR3 length: 16 amino acids. The V end was cut by 4 bases, the J end by 4 bases, with 19 bases between. This chain's CDR3 is CASSPWAGMIGYGYTF. DNA for the CDR3: TGCGCCAGCAGCCCGTGGGCAGGGATGATTGGCTATGGCTACACCTTC.